This T cell receptor beta chain emerged from a study of spatial heterogeneity in lung cancer. There are many counts of this clonotype. Time point: sample taken at primary tumor resection. Without sorting, whole RNA was sequenced from tumor, nontumor lung or frozen PBMC. Donors were some 72 untreated early-stage non-small cell lung cancer patients. TCRdb redid the calling of the 5' RACE reads with MiXCR, one entry per CDR3 protein. Of about 50,000 distinct CDR3 sequences listed, 7.5% to 8% were seen once; the top ten hold approximately 13%. Sample: PBMCs, taken at surgery. The TCR was taken from a female donor with early-stage non-small cell lung cancer.

CDR3 DNA sequence: TGCAGTGCTAGTCCCTTAGCGGGGAGACAAGAGACCCAGTACTTC. Amino acids: CSASPLAGRQETQYF. The genes are TRBV20-1 and TRBJ2-5; 8 positions match TRBD2. The germline V gene has CDR1 DFQATT and CDR2 SNEGSKA (reference sequence). V lost 3 bases, J lost 2 bases, and 8 bases stayed unmatched. This CDR3 is built from 15 residues.